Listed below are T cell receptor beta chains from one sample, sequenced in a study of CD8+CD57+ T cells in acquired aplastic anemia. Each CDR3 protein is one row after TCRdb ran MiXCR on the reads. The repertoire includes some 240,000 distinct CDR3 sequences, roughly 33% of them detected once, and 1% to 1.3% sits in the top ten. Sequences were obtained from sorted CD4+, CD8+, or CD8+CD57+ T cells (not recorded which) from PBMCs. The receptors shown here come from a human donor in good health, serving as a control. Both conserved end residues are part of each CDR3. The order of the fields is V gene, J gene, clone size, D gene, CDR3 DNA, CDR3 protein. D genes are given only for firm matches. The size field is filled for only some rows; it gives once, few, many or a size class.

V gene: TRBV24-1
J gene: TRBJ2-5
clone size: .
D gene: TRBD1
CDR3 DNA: TGTGCCACCGGGACAGAGGGCGAGACCCAGTACTTC
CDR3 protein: CATGTEGETQYF

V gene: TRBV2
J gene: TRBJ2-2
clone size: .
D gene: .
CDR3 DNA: TGTGCCAGCAGTGAAGCGGGGGCGATTAGCACCGGGGAGCTGTTTTTT
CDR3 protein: CASSEAGAISTGELFF

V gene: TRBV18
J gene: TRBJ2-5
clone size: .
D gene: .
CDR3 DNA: TGTGCCAGCTCACCCAAATCAGGGAGAACGGAGACCCAGTACTTC
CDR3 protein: CASSPKSGRTETQYF

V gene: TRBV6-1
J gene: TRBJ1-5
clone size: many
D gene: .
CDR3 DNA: TGTGCCAGCAGTGAAACAAGAAATCAGCCCCAGCATTTT
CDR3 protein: CASSETRNQPQHF

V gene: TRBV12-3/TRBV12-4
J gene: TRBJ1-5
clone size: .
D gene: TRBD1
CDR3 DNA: TGTGCCAGCAGTTTCTCGGGACAGAACAATCAGCCCCAGCATTTT
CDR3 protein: CASSFSGQNNQPQHF

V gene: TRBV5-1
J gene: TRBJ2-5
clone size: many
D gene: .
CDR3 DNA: TGCGCCAGCAGCTTGGGCAGGGGGGAAGAGACCCAGTACTTC
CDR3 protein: CASSLGRGEETQYF

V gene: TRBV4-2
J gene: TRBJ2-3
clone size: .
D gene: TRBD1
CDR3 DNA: TGTGCCAGCAGCCCCCGGTTAGGGACAGTGCCTACAGATACGCAGTATTTT
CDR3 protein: CASSPRLGTVPTDTQYF

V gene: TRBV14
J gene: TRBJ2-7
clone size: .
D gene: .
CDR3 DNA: TGTGCCAGCAGCCGCGAACAAGGGGGTACTCGGGTTTACGAGCAGTACTTC
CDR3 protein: CASSREQGGTRVYEQYF

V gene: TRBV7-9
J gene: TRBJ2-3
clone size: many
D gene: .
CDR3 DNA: TGTGCCAGCAGCCCAGTAGATACGCAGTATTTT
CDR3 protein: CASSPVDTQYF

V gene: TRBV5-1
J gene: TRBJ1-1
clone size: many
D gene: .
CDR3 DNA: TGCGCCAGCAGCTTGGAACGGTGGGGAATGAACACTGAAGCTTTCTTT
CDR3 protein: CASSLERWGMNTEAFF

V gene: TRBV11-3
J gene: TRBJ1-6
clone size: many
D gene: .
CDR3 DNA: TGTGCCAGCAGCTTAGTACGGGGAATTTCACCCCTCCACTTT
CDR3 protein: CASSLVRGISPLHF

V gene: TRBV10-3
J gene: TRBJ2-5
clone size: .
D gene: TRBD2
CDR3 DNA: TGTGCCAGCAGTACTGGGGCGGGAGGACTTGAGACCCAGTACTTC
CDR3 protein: CASSTGAGGLETQYF

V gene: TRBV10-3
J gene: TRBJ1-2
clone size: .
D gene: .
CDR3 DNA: TGTGCCATCAGTGACGTTCGGAACTATGACTACACCTTC
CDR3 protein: CAISDVRNYDYTF

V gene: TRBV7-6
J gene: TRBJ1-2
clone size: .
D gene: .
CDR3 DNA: TGTGCCAGCAGCTTCGACGGGCCCTATGGCTACACCTTC
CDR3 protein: CASSFDGPYGYTF

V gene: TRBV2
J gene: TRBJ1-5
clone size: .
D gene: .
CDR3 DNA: TGTGCCAGCAGTGTAGGTCCAAGACGAAATCAGCCCCAGCATTTT
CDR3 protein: CASSVGPRRNQPQHF

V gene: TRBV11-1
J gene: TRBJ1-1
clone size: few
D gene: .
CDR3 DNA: TGTGCCAGCAGCTATGGGACCACTGAAGCTTTCTTT
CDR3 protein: CASSYGTTEAFF

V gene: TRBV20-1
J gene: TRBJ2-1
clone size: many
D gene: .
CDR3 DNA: TGCAGTGCAAAGAGACTCAATGAGCAGTTCTTC
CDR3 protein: CSAKRLNEQFF

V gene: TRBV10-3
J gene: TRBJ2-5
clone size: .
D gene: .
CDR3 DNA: TGTGCCATCAGTGAATTTGGAGAGAGCCAGTACTTC
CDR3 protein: CAISEFGESQYF

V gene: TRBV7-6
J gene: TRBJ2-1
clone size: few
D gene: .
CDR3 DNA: TGTGCCAGCAGCTACAGTTCCCACAATGAGCAGTTCTTC
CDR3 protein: CASSYSSHNEQFF

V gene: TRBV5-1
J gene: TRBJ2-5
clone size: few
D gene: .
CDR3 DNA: TGCGCCAGCAGCCCTCAGTCGGGCGTCCAAGAGACCCAGTACTTC
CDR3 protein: CASSPQSGVQETQYF

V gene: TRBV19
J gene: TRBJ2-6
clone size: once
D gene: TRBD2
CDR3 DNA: TGTGCCAGTAGTCCAGGGACTAGCGTCACTGGGGCCAACGTCCTGACTTTC
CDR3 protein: CASSPGTSVTGANVLTF

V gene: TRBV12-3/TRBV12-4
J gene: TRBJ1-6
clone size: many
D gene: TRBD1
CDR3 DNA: TGTGCCAGCAGTTATTCAGACAGGGGTTCACCCCTCCACTTT
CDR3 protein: CASSYSDRGSPLHF

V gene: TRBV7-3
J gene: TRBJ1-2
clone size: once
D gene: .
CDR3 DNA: TGTGCCAGCAGCCGAGGCGCTCCCTATGGCTACACCTTC
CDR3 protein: CASSRGAPYGYTF

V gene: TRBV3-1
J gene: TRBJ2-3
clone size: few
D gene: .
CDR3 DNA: TGTGCCAGCAGCCAGGGTGGACGGGGGAGCACAGATACGCAGTATTTT
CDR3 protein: CASSQGGRGSTDTQYF

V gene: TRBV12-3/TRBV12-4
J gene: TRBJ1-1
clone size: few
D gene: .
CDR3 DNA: TGTGCCAGCAGCCAAGCGGGCCTCAGGGCCACTGAAGCTTTCTTT
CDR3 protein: CASSQAGLRATEAFF

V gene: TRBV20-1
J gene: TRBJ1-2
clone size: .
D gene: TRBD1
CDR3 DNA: TGCAGTGCTAGTACAGGGGGTTATGGTAACTATGGCTACACCTTC
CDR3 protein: CSASTGGYGNYGYTF

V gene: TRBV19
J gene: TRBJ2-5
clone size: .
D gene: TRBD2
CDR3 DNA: TGTGCCAGTAGTCTTCGGACTAGCGGGGGTCTCGAGGGAGAGACCCAGTACTTC
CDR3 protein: CASSLRTSGGLEGETQYF

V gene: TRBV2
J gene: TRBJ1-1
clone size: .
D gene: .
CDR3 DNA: TGTGCCAGCAGCGTTCGACAGGAAGCTTTCTTT
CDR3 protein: CASSVRQEAFF

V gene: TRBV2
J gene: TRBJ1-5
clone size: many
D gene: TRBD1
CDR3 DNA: TGTGCCAGCAGTGATGTGGGGACAGGGAGGGGTCAGCCCCAGCATTTT
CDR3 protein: CASSDVGTGRGQPQHF

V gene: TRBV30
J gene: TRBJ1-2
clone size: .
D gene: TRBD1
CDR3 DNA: TGTGCCTGGGTCGGGACAGGGGGCGATGGCTACACCTTC
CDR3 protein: CAWVGTGGDGYTF

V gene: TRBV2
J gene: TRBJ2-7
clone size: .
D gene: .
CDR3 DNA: TGTGCCAGCAGTGAAGAATTGACTCGCTCCTACGAGCAGTACTTC
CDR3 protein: CASSEELTRSYEQYF

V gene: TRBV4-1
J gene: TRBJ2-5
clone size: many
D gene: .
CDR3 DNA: TGCGCCAGCAGCCCCCTGGCGTACCAAGAGACCCAGTACTTC
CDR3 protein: CASSPLAYQETQYF

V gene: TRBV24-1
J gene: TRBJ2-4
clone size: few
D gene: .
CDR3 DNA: TGTGCCACCATGGCCTCCCCTGAGGGAAACATTCAGTACTTC
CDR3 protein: CATMASPEGNIQYF

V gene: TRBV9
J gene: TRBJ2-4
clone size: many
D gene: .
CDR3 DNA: TGTGCCAGCAGCGTAGAAATGGCGGGAAACATTCAGTACTTC
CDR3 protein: CASSVEMAGNIQYF

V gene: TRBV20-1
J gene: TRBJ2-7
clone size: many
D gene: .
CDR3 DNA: TGCAGTGCCAGGCGGACAGCCTACGAGCAGTACTTC
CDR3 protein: CSARRTAYEQYF

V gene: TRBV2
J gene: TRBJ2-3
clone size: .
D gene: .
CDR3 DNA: TGTGCCAGCAGTGAACGGACTATCGGGCTCGATACGCAGTATTTT
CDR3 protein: CASSERTIGLDTQYF

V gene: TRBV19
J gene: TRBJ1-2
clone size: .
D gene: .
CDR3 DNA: TGTGCCAGTAGTACACTAGCGGGGGACTATGGCTACACCTTC
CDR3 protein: CASSTLAGDYGYTF

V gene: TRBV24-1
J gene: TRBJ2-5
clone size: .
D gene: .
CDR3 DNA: TGTGCCACCAGTGATTTTGAGACCCAGTACTTC
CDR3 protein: CATSDFETQYF

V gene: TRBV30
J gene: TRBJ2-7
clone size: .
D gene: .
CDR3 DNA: TGTGCCTGGACCCCGGGACGCTGGAGCTCCTACGAGCAGTACTTC
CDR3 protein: CAWTPGRWSSYEQYF

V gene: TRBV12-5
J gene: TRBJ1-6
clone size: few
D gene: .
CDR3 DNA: TGTGCTAGTCAAGACTCCTATAATTCACCCCTCCACTTT
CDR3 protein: CASQDSYNSPLHF

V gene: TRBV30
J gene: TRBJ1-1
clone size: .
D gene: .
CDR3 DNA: TGTGCCTGGAGTGCAGGGTCCGTGAACACTGAAGCTTTCTTT
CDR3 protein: CAWSAGSVNTEAFF

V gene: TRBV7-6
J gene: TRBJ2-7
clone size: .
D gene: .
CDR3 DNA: TGTGCCAGCAGCAGCTTGATAACTGGAGTGGAGCAGTACTTC
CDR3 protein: CASSSLITGVEQYF

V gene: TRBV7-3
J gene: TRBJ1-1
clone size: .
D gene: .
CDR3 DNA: TGTGCCAGCAGCTTAATGCGGGTTGTAGGGACTAGCGGGGACACTGAAGCTTTCTTT
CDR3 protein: CASSLMRVVGTSGDTEAFF

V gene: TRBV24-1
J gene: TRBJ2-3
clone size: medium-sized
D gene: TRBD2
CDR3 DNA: TGTGCCACCAGTGCCCCCATAGCGGGAGAGGGAGATACGCAGTATTTT
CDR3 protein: CATSAPIAGEGDTQYF

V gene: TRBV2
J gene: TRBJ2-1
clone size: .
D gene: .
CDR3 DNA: TGTGCCAGCCGCGGACAGGAGCAGTTCTTC
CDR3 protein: CASRGQEQFF

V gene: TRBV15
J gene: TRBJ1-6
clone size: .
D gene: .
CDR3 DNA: TGTGCCACCAGCCCGAAGCGGCACTACGCCCTCCACTTT
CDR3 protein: CATSPKRHYALHF

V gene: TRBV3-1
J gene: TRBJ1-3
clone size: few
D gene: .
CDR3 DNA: TGTGCCAGCAGCCGCAACAGAGACTCTGGAAACACCATATATTTT
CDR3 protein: CASSRNRDSGNTIYF

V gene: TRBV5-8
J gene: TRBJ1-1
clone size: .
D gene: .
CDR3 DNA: TGTGCCAGCAGCTCGGGACCCCAAGCGAACACTGAAGCTTTCTTT
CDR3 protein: CASSSGPQANTEAFF